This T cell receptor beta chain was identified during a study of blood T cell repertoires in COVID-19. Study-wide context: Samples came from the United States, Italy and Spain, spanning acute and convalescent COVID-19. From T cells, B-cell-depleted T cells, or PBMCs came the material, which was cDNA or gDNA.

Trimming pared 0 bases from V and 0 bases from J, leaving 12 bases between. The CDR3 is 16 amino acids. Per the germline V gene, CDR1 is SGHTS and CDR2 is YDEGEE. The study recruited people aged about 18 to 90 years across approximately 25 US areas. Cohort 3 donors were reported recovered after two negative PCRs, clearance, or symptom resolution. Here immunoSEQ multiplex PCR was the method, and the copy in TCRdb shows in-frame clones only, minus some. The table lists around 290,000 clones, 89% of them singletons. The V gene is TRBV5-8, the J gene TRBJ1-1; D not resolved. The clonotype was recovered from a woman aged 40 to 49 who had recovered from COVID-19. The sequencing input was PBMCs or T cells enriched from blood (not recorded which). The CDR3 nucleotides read TGTGCCAGCAGCTTGGGGTGGGCCGGGGTGAACACTGAAGCTTTCTTT. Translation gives CASSLGWAGVNTEAFF.